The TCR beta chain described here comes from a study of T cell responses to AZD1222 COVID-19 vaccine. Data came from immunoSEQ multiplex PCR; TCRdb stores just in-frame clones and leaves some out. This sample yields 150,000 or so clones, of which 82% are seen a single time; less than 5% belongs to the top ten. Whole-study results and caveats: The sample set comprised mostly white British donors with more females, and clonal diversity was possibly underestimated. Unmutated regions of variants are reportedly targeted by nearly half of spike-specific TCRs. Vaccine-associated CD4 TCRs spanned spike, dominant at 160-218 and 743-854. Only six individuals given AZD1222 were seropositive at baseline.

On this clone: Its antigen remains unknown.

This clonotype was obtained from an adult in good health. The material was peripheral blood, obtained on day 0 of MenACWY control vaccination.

The CDR3 region has the DNA TGTGCCAGTAGCACTTCAAGCTCCTCCTTTAGCAATCAGCCCCAGCATTTT. Its translation: CASSTSSSSFSNQPQHF. V is TRBV19 and J is TRBJ1-5; D gene uncertain. CDR1 LNHDA and CDR2 SQIVND come from the germline V gene (reference sequence). V was trimmed by 6 bases and J by 0 bases, leaving 18 bases between them. The CDR3 totals 17 residues.